This TCR beta chain appears in the sequencing data of a study of CD8+CD57+ T cells in acquired aplastic anemia. TCR beta VDJ and CDR3 profiling used genomic DNA as template. TCRdb analysed the reads with MiXCR anew, one entry per CDR3 protein. The repertoire consists of some 280,000 distinct CDR3 sequences, with approximately 57% occurring once and the leading ten covering 8%. About this clonotype: The antigen is not known.

Study-wide findings and caveats: Shared by patients and controls, 25 to 30 CD8+ CDR3s were abundant in patients. No significant patient-versus-control difference appeared in CD8+ Simpson's diversity.

Sequencing was performed on sorted CD4+, CD8+, or CD8+CD57+ T cells (not recorded which) from PBMCs. The source of this sequence is a human donor with severe aplastic anemia or a healthy control (not recorded which).

The CDR3 nucleotides are TGTGCCATCAGCCTAACTAGCGGGGGTAACAATGAGCAGTTCTTC. Encoded protein: CAISLTSGGNNEQFF. The V and J genes are TRBV10-3 and TRBJ2-1, with 11 bases aligning to TRBD2. CDR1 and CDR2 from the germline V gene are ENHRY and SYGVKD. Trimming cost V 6 bases and J 5 bases; bases outside gene matches: 6. This CDR3 contains 15 residues.